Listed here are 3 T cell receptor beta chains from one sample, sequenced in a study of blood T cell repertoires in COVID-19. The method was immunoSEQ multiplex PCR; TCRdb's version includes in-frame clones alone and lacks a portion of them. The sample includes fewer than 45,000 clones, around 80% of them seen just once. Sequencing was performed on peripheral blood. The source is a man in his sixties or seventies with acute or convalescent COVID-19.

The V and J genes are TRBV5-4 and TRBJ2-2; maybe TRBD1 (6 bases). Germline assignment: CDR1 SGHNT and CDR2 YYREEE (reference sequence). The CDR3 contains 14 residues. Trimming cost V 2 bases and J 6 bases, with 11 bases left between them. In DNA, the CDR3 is TGTGCCAGCAGCTTACAGGGTTCTGCCGGGGAGCTGTTTTTT. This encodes CASSLQGSAGELFF.

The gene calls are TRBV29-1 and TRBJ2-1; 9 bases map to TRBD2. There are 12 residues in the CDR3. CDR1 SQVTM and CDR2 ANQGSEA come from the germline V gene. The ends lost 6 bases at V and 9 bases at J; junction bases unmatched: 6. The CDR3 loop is CSVQGGGGEQFF. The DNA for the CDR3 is TGCAGCGTCCAAGGCGGGGGGGGTGAGCAGTTCTTC.

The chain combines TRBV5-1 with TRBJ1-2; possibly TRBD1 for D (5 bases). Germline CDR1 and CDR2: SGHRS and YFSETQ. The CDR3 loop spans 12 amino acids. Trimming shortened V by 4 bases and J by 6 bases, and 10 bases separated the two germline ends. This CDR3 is CASSPAGDGYTF. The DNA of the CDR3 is TGCGCCAGCAGCCCAGCGGGGGATGGCTACACCTTC.